Included here is one TCR beta chain sequence, with context. These data originate in a study of cytomegalovirus exposure and HLA in healthy donors. The PCR ran on 60 Vbeta and 13 Jbeta primers. Sequencing was performed with immunoSEQ multiplex PCR; in TCRdb, only in-frame clones are kept and a portion is missing. The data hold 130,000 to 150,000 clones, with about four fifths observed a single time. Germline V CDR1 and CDR2: MDHEN, SYDVKM. The CDR3 sequence is 14 residues long. Unmatched junction bases numbered 2, after V lost 5 bases and J lost 1 base. The rearrangement links TRBV28 to TRBJ1-2, with 9 positions matching TRBD1. The specimen was PBMCs. The receptor was isolated from a middle-aged man in good health and CMV-seronegative. CDR3 loop: CASSQDRGNYGYTF. The CDR3 DNA reads TGTGCCAGCAGTCAGGACAGGGGTAACTATGGCTACACCTTC.